The TCR beta chain under discussion was sequenced for a study of cytomegalovirus exposure and HLA in healthy donors. General study findings and limits: In the analysis, some V segments, TRBV6-2 and TRBV6-3 included, were excluded as indistinguishable. For TCR beta chains, V- and J-gene trimming was later linked to a missense DCLRE1C variant. TCR beta sequences numbering under 20,000 were associated with HLA alleles at 0.05 false discovery rate in a later analysis.

The PCR made use of 60 Vbeta and 13 Jbeta primers. Libraries were prepared by immunoSEQ multiplex PCR; TCRdb keeps only in-frame clonotypes and omits some of them. The table has roughly 220,000 clones, approximately 80% seen once. V was pared by 6 bases and J by 0 bases, with 11 bases between. Germline lookup yields CDR1 MNHEY and CDR2 SMNVEV (reference sequence). The CDR3 contains 14 residues. Remarks on this clone: Its antigen is unidentified.

The rearrangement joins TRBV27 to TRBJ1-2; TRBD1 might be the D (5 bases). Material for sequencing was PBMCs. The sequence was obtained from a man aged 25 to 45 in good health and CMV-seronegative. As DNA, the CDR3 is TGTGCCAGCAGGCGGACACGATCTAACTATGGCTACACCTTC. Translation: CASRRTRSNYGYTF.